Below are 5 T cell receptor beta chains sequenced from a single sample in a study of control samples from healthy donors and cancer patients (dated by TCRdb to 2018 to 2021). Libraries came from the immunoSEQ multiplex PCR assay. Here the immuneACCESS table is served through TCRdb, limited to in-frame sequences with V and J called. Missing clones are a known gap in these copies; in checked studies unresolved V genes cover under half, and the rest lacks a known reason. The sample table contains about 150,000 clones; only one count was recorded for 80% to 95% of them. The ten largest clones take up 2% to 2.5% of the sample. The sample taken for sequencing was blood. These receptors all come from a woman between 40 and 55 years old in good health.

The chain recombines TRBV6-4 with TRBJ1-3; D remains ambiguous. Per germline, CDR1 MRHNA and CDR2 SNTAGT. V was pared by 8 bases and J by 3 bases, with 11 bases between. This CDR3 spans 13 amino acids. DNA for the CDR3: TGTGCCAGCCAAGGACGGAATGGAAACACCATATATTTT. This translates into CASQGRNGNTIYF.

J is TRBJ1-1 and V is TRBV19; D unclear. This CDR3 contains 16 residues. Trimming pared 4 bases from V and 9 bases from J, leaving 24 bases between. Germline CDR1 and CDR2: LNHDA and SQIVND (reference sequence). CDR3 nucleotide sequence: TGTGCCAGTAGTACGCCCGAAGGGATGGTACGATATCAAGCTTTCTTT. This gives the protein CASSTPEGMVRYQAFF. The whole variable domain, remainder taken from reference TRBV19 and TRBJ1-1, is DGGITQSPKYLFRKEGQNVTLSCEQNLNHDAMYWYRQDPGQGLRLIYYSQIVNDFQKGDIAEGYSVSREKKESFPLTVTSAQKNPTAFYLCASSTPEGMVRYQAFFGQGTRLTVV.

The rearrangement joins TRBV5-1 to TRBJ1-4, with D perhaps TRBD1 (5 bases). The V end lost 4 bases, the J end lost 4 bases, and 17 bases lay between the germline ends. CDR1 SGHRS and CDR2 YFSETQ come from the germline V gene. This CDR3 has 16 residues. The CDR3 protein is CASSPRGSAFNEKLFF. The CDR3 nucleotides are TGCGCCAGCAGCCCCCGGGGCAGCGCCTTTAATGAAAAACTGTTTTTT.

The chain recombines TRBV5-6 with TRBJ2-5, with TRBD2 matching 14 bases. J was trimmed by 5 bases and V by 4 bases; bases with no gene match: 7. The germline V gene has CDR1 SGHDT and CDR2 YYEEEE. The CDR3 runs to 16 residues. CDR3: CASSGRLAGGLETQYF. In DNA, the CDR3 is TGTGCCAGCAGCGGACGACTAGCGGGGGGGCTGGAGACCCAGTACTTC.

CDR3 coding DNA: TGCAGCGTTGACAGTACATCTAACTATGGCTACACCTTC. Amino acids: CSVDSTSNYGYTF. V and J are TRBV29-1 and TRBJ1-2; unclear D gene. CDR1 is SQVTM, CDR2 ANQGSEA, per germline. The ends were cut back, 3 bases at V and 0 bases at J, with 8 bases in the middle. This CDR3 has 13 amino acids.